These 27 T cell receptor beta chains originate from one sample sequenced in a study of T cell changes during pregnancy in multiple sclerosis. This table comes from immunoSEQ multiplex PCR, and its TCRdb copy is limited to in-frame clones, with some not included. Of around 65,000 clones listed, approximately 91% are singletons. The starting material was peripheral blood, obtained in the first trimester of pregnancy. The receptor source for this set is a female donor with multiple sclerosis, enrolled in a pregnancy study.

V and J are TRBV19 and TRBJ1-5, with D uncertain. This CDR3 contains 15 residues. Trimming removed 0 bases from V and 6 bases from J, with 12 bases in between. Germline V CDR1 and CDR2: LNHDA, SQIVND (reference sequence). The CDR3, as DNA: TGTGCCAGTAGTATAGACCGAGCCGGGTCTCAGCCCCAGCATTTT. It yields the protein CASSIDRAGSQPQHF.

This rearrangement joins TRBV6-1 to TRBJ2-2; TRBD2 matches 8 bases. V lost 8 bases to trimming and J lost 5 bases; unmatched junction nucleotides: 7. Germline-derived CDR1 and CDR2 are MNHNS and SASEGT. The CDR3 has 14 residues. DNA of the CDR3: TGTGCCAGCGAAGAAGCGGGAGTAACCGGGGAGCTGTTTTTT. Protein sequence: CASEEAGVTGELFF.

This clone was seen a single time. V gene TRBV4-2 combines with J gene TRBJ2-1, with 10 positions matching TRBD2. The CDR3 is 17 residues long. CDR1 and CDR2 (germline): LGHNA, YNFKEQ. V gave up 0 bases and J gave up 5 bases; unmatched junction bases: 7. CDR3 DNA: TGTGCCAGCAGCCAAGATCGGTGGCTAGCGGGGGACAATGAGCAGTTCTTC. Translating gives CASSQDRWLAGDNEQFF.

The rearrangement joins TRBV29-1 to TRBJ2-1; no clear D gene. Germline V gene sequence: CDR1 SQVTM, CDR2 ANQGSEA. This CDR3 has 13 residues. Between the trimmed V and J ends, which lost 6 bases and 5 bases, there was a span of 14 bases. Here the CDR3 reads CSVFRPNNNEQFF. CDR3 DNA: TGCAGCGTCTTCAGGCCCAACAACAATGAGCAGTTCTTC.

This rearrangement joins TRBV7-6 to TRBJ2-3; tentative D call: TRBD2 (6 bases). The germline V and J ends were trimmed by 2 bases and 2 bases, with 14 bases remaining between them. Germline V gene data show CDR1 as SGHVS and CDR2 as FNYEAQ. The CDR3 covers 16 residues. CDR3 nucleotides: TGTGCCAGCAGCTTACCCGCGGGGTCTCTCACAGATACGCAGTATTTT. Translated, it gives CASSLPAGSLTDTQYF.

This rearrangement joins TRBV7-3 to TRBJ2-5; the D is unclear. V lost 5 bases and J lost 5, with 21 bases in between. CDR3 length equals 16 residues. Per germline, CDR1 SGHTA and CDR2 FQGTGA. The chain's CDR3 is CASSPGSEAATETQYF. CDR3 nucleotide sequence: TGTGCCAGCAGCCCGGGTTCTGAGGCAGCGACGGAGACCCAGTACTTC.

The chain links TRBV6-5 to TRBJ1-1, with D possibly TRBD1 on 6 matching bases. The germline V and J ends were trimmed by 3 bases and 0 bases, with 11 bases remaining between them. The CDR3 sequence is 15 residues long. Germline V lookup: CDR1 MNHEY, CDR2 SVGAGI. The CDR3: CASSYATGMNTEAFF. In DNA form, the CDR3 reads TGTGCCAGCAGTTATGCGACAGGCATGAACACTGAAGCTTTCTTT.

This clone has more than one count but fewer than ten. This sequence joins TRBV4-3 and TRBJ2-7; weak D call: TRBD2 (5 bases). The V and J ends lost 0 bases and 5 bases respectively, with 23 bases between them. The germline gives CDR1 LGHNA, CDR2 YSLEER. The CDR3 covers 18 residues. The chain's CDR3 is CASSQEGGAQIATDEQYF. The CDR3 DNA reads TGCGCCAGCAGCCAAGAAGGAGGAGCCCAAATAGCGACGGACGAGCAGTACTTC.

This chain links TRBV5-1 with TRBJ2-3; 8 nucleotides match TRBD2. The germline gives CDR1 SGHRS, CDR2 YFSETQ. This CDR3 contains 15 residues. V shed 0 bases and J 5 bases; nucleotides not matched to a gene: 5. The CDR3 sequence is CASSLESLAGDTQYF. CDR3 nucleotides: TGCGCCAGCAGCTTGGAGTCTCTAGCGGGAGATACGCAGTATTTT.

The chain couples TRBV19 to TRBJ2-2; TRBD1 matches 7 bases. With 6 bases clipped from V and 3 bases from J, the junction kept 4 bases outside the gene matches. Germline CDR1 and CDR2: LNHDA and SQIVND (reference sequence). The CDR3 sequence is 14 residues long. CDR3 in DNA: TGTGCCAGTAGCCAGGGGGATGACACCGGGGAGCTGTTTTTT. Residues: CASSQGDDTGELFF. The whole variable domain, remainder taken from reference TRBV19 and TRBJ2-2, is DGGITQSPKYLFRKEGQNVTLSCEQNLNHDAMYWYRQDPGQGLRLIYYSQIVNDFQKGDIAEGYSVSREKKESFPLTVTSAQKNPTAFYLCASSQGDDTGELFFGEGSRLTVL.

The V gene is TRBV19, the J gene TRBJ2-2, with D maybe TRBD1 (6 bases). With 8 bases removed from V and 0 bases from J, the gap between germline ends came to 13 bases. CDR1 LNHDA and CDR2 SQIVND come from the germline V gene (reference sequence). The CDR3 is 15 residues long. CDR3 bases: TGTGCCAGTTTTCCAGGGGACGCGAACACCGGGGAGCTGTTTTTT. It specifies CASFPGDANTGELFF.

The table lists this clone with a count of one. This rearrangement joins TRBV18 to TRBJ2-7, with 13 bases identical to TRBD2. J lost 6 bases, V lost 4 bases, and 6 bases had no gene match. The CDR3 sequence is 15 residues long. Germline-derived CDR1 and CDR2 are KGHSH and LQKENI. For the CDR3, the DNA is TGTGCCAGCTCACGGGGACTAGCGGGAACCCTCGAGCAGTACTTC. Translated, it gives CASSRGLAGTLEQYF. The full variable domain, completed using reference TRBV18 and TRBJ2-7, is NAGVMQNPRHLVRRRGQEARLRCSPMKGHSHVYWYRQLPEEGLKFMVYLQKENIIDESGMPKERFSAEFPKEGPSILRIQQVVRGDSAAYFCASSRGLAGTLEQYFGPGTRLTVT.

CDR3 DNA: TGTGCCAGCAGTTCCCTTGGAGGGAGGGGCAACTATGGCTACACCTTC. This sequence encodes CASSSLGGRGNYGYTF. V and J are TRBV28 and TRBJ1-2; perhaps TRBD1 as D (5 bases). This CDR3 has 16 amino acids. V shed 4 bases and J shed 2 bases, with 17 bases lying between them. Per germline, CDR1 MDHEN and CDR2 SYDVKM.

This clone was observed a single time. Here the CDR3 reads CAHGDSRFLYEQYF. The CDR3 bases are TGTGCCCATGGGGACAGCCGTTTTTTGTACGAGCAGTACTTC. The chain couples TRBV30 to TRBJ2-7; 7 bases agree with TRBD1. V trimming: 8 bases; J trimming: 4 bases; junction bases outside the gene matches: 14. Germline CDR1 reads GTSNPN; CDR2 reads SVGIG (reference sequence). The CDR3 is made up of 14 amino acids.

The chain uses TRBV2 and TRBJ2-7, with D perhaps matching TRBD2 (5 bases). This CDR3 has 19 amino acids. CDR1 SNHLY and CDR2 FYNNEI come from the germline V gene. V lost 2 bases and J 4 bases, leaving 27 bases between the germline ends. The DNA of the CDR3 is TGTGCCAGCAGTGAATTCCTGGCCGGCCCGGGAAAAGGGAAGTACGAGCAGTACTTC. This translates into CASSEFLAGPGKGKYEQYF.

The genes are TRBV5-5 and TRBJ1-2; D call uncertain. This CDR3 region has 13 residues. V was trimmed by 4 bases and J by 6 bases, leaving 13 bases between them. Germline CDR1 and CDR2: SGHKS and YYEKEE (reference sequence). This chain's CDR3 is CASSGLGGDGYTF. DNA of the CDR3: TGTGCCAGCAGCGGGCTGGGAGGCGATGGCTACACCTTC.

On this clone itself: One end of the junction varies from germline; a read error may be responsible. The chain uses TRBV5-1 and TRBJ1-1; D gene uncertain. This CDR3 region has 12 residues. CDR1 is SGHRS and CDR2 is YFSETQ in the germline V gene. CDR3 in DNA: TGCGCCAGCAGCTTGGCCGACACCGAAGCTTTCTTT. It is translated as CASSLADTEAFF. The full variable domain, completed using reference TRBV5-1 and TRBJ1-1, is KAGVTQTPRYLIKTRGQQVTLSCSPISGHRSVSWYQQTPGQGLQFLFEYFSETQRNKGNFPGRFSGRQFSNSRSEMNVSTLELGDSALYLCASSLADTEAFFGQGTRLTVV.

Here the CDR3 DNA reads TGCGCCAGCAAAAGTGTAGCGGGAGCGCATGAGCAGTTCTTC. It yields the protein CASKSVAGAHEQFF. The chain joins TRBV4-1 to TRBJ2-1; 9 bases fit TRBD2. Germline V gene data show CDR1 as MGHRA and CDR2 as YSYEKL. V dropped 7 bases and J dropped 8; count of bases not matched to a gene: 9. This CDR3 is 14 amino acids long.

This clone was counted only a few times. The chain has TRBV19 and TRBJ2-3; D perhaps matches TRBD1 (5 bases). Germline V gene sequence: CDR1 LNHDA, CDR2 SQIVND (reference sequence). Trimming cost V 1 base and J 5 bases, with 7 bases left between them. CDR3 length: 13 amino acids. The DNA of the CDR3 is TGTGCCAGTAGTATAGTAGGGGAAGATACGCAGTATTTT. Its translation: CASSIVGEDTQYF. The full variable domain, its missing parts supplied by reference TRBV19 and TRBJ2-3, is DGGITQSPKYLFRKEGQNVTLSCEQNLNHDAMYWYRQDPGQGLRLIYYSQIVNDFQKGDIAEGYSVSREKKESFPLTVTSAQKNPTAFYLCASSIVGEDTQYFGPGTRLTVL.

J is TRBJ2-2 and V is TRBV28; no clear D. V was trimmed by 4 bases and J by 4 bases, leaving 4 bases between them. CDR1 and CDR2 (germline): MDHEN, SYDVKM. This CDR3 region has 12 residues. CDR3 protein: CASSSGTGELFF. The CDR3 nucleotides read TGTGCCAGCAGTTCCGGCACCGGGGAGCTGTTTTTT.

V usage is TRBV4-1 and J usage is TRBJ2-3; 7 nucleotides align to TRBD1. This CDR3 is 16 amino acids long. V lost 2 bases, J lost 1 base, and 6 bases stayed unmatched. Germline V gene lookup returns CDR1 MGHRA and CDR2 YSYEKL. DNA of the CDR3: TGCGCCAGCAGCCAAACAGGGGCAGCTCGCACAGATACGCAGTATTTT. Translated, it gives CASSQTGAARTDTQYF.

V is TRBV19 and J is TRBJ1-2, with 7 bases fitting TRBD1. Germline-derived CDR1 and CDR2 are LNHDA and SQIVND (reference sequence). The CDR3 extends over 15 amino acids. Trimming took 7 bases from V and 2 from J; bases not matched to a gene: 10. This CDR3 is CASIVQGGSNYGYTF. The CDR3 DNA follows: TGTGCCAGTATCGTTCAGGGGGGATCGAACTATGGCTACACCTTC.

The rearrangement links TRBV28 to TRBJ2-2, with 12 bases matching TRBD2. CDR1 MDHEN and CDR2 SYDVKM come from the germline V gene. The trim removed 3 bases at V and 6 bases at J, leaving 5 bases unmatched. CDR3 length: 16 amino acids. The chain's CDR3 is CASSFGLAGLPGELFF. The DNA for the CDR3 is TGTGCCAGCAGTTTCGGACTAGCGGGACTCCCCGGGGAGCTGTTTTTT.

This CDR3 reads CASSYSYRDYGYTF. CDR3 sequence (DNA): TGTGCCAGCAGTTACTCGTACAGGGACTATGGCTACACCTTC. The J gene is TRBJ1-2, the V gene TRBV6-5, with D tentatively TRBD1 (6 bases). The CDR3 loop spans 14 amino acids. The ends were cut back, 0 bases at V and 3 bases at J, with 8 bases in the middle. The germline V gene encodes CDR1 MNHEY and CDR2 SVGAGI.

The V and J genes are TRBV6-5 and TRBJ2-5; tentative D call: TRBD2 (5 bases). The V gene's germline CDR1 is MNHEY and CDR2 SVGAGI. The length of the CDR3 is 14 residues. Trimming pared 5 bases from V and 5 bases from J, leaving 15 bases between. The CDR3 DNA sequence: TGTGCCAGCAGTCCCTCGGGGATGGGGGAGACCCAGTACTTC. Translation: CASSPSGMGETQYF.

In nucleotides, the CDR3 is TGTGCCAGTAGTGGAGGACTATCATGGGCCTACAATGAGCAGTTCTTC. This encodes CASSGGLSWAYNEQFF. The V call is TRBV19, the J call TRBJ2-1; possibly TRBD2 for D (6 bases). This CDR3 is 16 amino acids long. Germline lookup yields CDR1 LNHDA and CDR2 SQIVND (reference sequence). V was trimmed by 5 bases and J by 2 bases, leaving 16 bases between them.

The chain has TRBV11-2 and TRBJ2-1, with 7 positions matching TRBD2. Germline V gene data show CDR1 as SGHAT and CDR2 as FQNNGV. V shed 2 bases and J 0 bases; nucleotides not matched to a gene: 1. This CDR3 spans 15 amino acids. CDR3 loop: CASSLSGGSYNEQFF. Written as DNA, the CDR3 is TGTGCCAGCAGCTTATCGGGAGGCTCCTACAATGAGCAGTTCTTC.